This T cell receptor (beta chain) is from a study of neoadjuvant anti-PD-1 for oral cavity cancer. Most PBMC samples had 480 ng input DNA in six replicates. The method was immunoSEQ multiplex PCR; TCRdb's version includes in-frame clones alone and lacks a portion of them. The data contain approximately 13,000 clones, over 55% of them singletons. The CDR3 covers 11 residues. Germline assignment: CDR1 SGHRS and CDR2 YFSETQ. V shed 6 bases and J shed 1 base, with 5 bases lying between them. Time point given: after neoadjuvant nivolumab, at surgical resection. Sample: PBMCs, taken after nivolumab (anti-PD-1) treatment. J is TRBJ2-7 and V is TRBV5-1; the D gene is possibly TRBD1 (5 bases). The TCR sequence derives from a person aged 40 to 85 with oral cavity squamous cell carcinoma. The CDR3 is CASTGSYEQYF. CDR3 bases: TGCGCCAGCACAGGGTCCTACGAGCAGTACTTC.